In its sample, the clone carrying this TCR beta chain was seen many times. The sample comes from a study of molecular identifiers for immune sequencing clone quantification. Via MiXCR, TCRdb re-called the PCR reads, giving one row per CDR3 protein. The sample has just under 650,000 distinct CDR3 sequences, just under 20% seen once. Sorting captured naive CD8 T cells as CD8+CD4-CCR7+CD45RA+. Germline V gene sequence: CDR1 DFQATT, CDR2 SNEGSKA (reference sequence). CDR3 length: 15 amino acids. Between the trimmed V and J ends, which lost 0 bases and 2 bases, there was a span of 10 bases. What was sequenced was naive CD8+ T cells from blood, with Jurkat cell RNA spiked in. Subset: FACS-sorted CD8+CD4-CCR7+CD45RA+ naive T cells. The V call is TRBV20-1, the J call TRBJ2-2; possibly TRBD2 for D (5 bases). The sequence was obtained from a human donor in good health. Some libraries in this study had Jurkat cell RNA spiked in. DNA of the CDR3: TGCAGTGCTAGAGATCCGGGGAGAAACACCGGGGAGCTGTTTTTT. Translation: CSARDPGRNTGELFF.